These T cell receptor beta chains were read from a single sample in a study of blood T cell repertoires in COVID-19. The data were produced by immunoSEQ multiplex PCR, yet TCRdb's version contains in-frame clones alone and is incomplete. This table has around 330,000 clones, roughly 90% appearing once. Sequencing was done on a sample of PBMCs or T cells enriched from blood (not recorded which). These receptors were obtained from a woman aged 40 to 50 who had recovered from COVID-19. The CDR3 runs from the conserved cysteine through the conserved F or W. A D gene is named only where the DNA matches it firmly. Only some rows state a clone size, as once, few, many or a class for expanded clones.

>TRBV7-2|TRBJ2-7|NA|TRBD2
CASSPRASGFSYEQYF
TGTGCCAGCAGCCCGAGGGCTAGCGGGTTCTCCTACGAGCAGTACTTC
>TRBV6-2/TRBV6-3|TRBJ2-1|NA|NA
CASSTSYNEQFF
TGTGCCAGCAGTACTAGCTACAATGAGCAGTTCTTC
>TRBV10-3|TRBJ1-2|NA|TRBD1
CAISETQGAGGYTF
TGTGCCATCAGTGAGACCCAGGGGGCTGGAGGCTACACCTTC
>TRBV11-2|TRBJ2-7|few|TRBD2
CASSLDLTSGSYEQYF
TGTGCCAGCAGCTTAGATCTGACTAGCGGAAGCTACGAGCAGTACTTC
>TRBV10-3|TRBJ2-3|NA|TRBD2
CAISESRLAGATDTQYF
TGTGCCATCAGTGAGTCGCGACTAGCGGGAGCCACAGATACGCAGTATTTT
>TRBV27|TRBJ2-1|NA|TRBD2
CASSSTLWGGPRNEQFF
TGTGCCAGCAGTTCCACCCTCTGGGGGGGACCTCGGAATGAGCAGTTCTTC
>TRBV24-1|TRBJ2-5|NA|NA
CATSEGGSPIGETQYF
TGTGCCACCAGTGAGGGGGGATCCCCTATCGGTGAGACCCAGTACTTC
>TRBV7-7|TRBJ2-2|NA|NA
CASSLGLPNTGELFF
TGTGCTAGCAGCTTAGGACTACCGAACACCGGGGAGCTGTTTTTT
>TRBV5-1|TRBJ2-1|NA|TRBD2
CASRTSGTYNEQFF
TGCGCCAGCCGGACTAGCGGGACCTACAATGAGCAGTTCTTC
>TRBV28|TRBJ1-4|NA|NA
CASSPATNEKLFF
TGTGCCAGCAGTCCGGCAACTAATGAAAAACTGTTTTTT
>TRBV6-5|TRBJ1-5|NA|TRBD1
CASTTTGTRQPQHF
TGTGCCAGCACCACGACAGGGACCAGACAGCCCCAGCATTTT
>TRBV24-1|TRBJ2-2|NA|NA
CATSDWEGVGELFF
TGTGCCACCAGTGATTGGGAAGGGGTCGGGGAGCTGTTTTTT
>TRBV9|TRBJ2-5|few|NA
CASSVGQYQETQYF
TGTGCCAGCAGCGTAGGACAGTACCAAGAGACCCAGTACTTC
>TRBV30|TRBJ2-5|NA|TRBD2
CAWTGLGSHGTETQYF
TGTGCCTGGACGGGACTAGGATCCCATGGGACTGAGACCCAGTACTTC
>TRBV7-2|TRBJ1-2|NA|TRBD1
CASSEDLGTGGRNGYTF
TGTGCCAGCAGCGAAGACCTCGGGACAGGGGGTCGGAATGGCTACACCTTC
>TRBV30|TRBJ2-5|NA|NA
CAWSPVGAPGETQYF
TGTGCCTGGAGTCCTGTGGGGGCGCCGGGGGAGACCCAGTACTTC